A selection of T cell receptor beta chains follows, all from one sample in a study of T cells in Graves' hyperthyroidism and ophthalmopathy. TCRdb ran MiXCR on the multiplex PCR reads and lists one entry per CDR3 protein. The data show 700,000 to 850,000 distinct CDR3 sequences, 30% to 40% seen once. Sequenced sample: blood. The receptors stem from a woman aged 40 to 49 with Graves' hyperthyroidism. Both conserved end residues are trimmed from each CDR3.

TRBJ1-2	TRBV6-5	ASKSGAYGYT
TRBJ2-7	TRBV5-1	ASSSNRAREQY
TRBJ1-4	TRBV12-3/TRBV12-4	ASSYSTRELF
TRBJ1-1	TRBV6-2/TRBV6-3	ASNWRVDTEAF
TRBJ2-2	TRBV7-2	ASSVSGGTGELF
TRBJ1-1	TRBV7-9	ATNLAVGGPGAF
TRBJ1-5	TRBV7-2	ASSPAGGSYQPQH
TRBJ1-6	TRBV7-2	ASSQDGALNSPLH
TRBJ1-1	TRBV19	AGSIVEGSTEAF
TRBJ2-5	TRBV28	ASSFQLAKTQY
TRBJ1-4	TRBV11-2	ASSPYLGALKEKLF
TRBJ1-2	TRBV4-3	ASSQDAQPNYGYT
TRBJ1-1	TRBV12-3/TRBV12-4	ASSFSLDTEAF
TRBJ1-2	TRBV15	ATSTAPGGYT
TRBJ1-3	TRBV12-5	ASGLVQDRVAGNTIY